Each of the 15 T cell receptor beta chains below was sequenced from the same sample in a study of blood T cell repertoires in COVID-19. Assay used: immunoSEQ multiplex PCR; TCRdb lists only in-frame clones, some missing. The table records about 150,000 clones, approximately 80% of them present only once. Sequenced sample: peripheral blood. These receptors all come from a man in his sixties with acute or convalescent COVID-19.

V and J are TRBV27 and TRBJ2-7; 12 bases map to TRBD2. J was trimmed by 2 bases and V by 2 bases; bases with no gene match: 1. The CDR3 has 15 residues. Looked up from germline, CDR1 is MNHEY and CDR2 is SMNVEV (reference sequence). CDR3 residues: CASSLTSGGTYEQYF. The CDR3, as DNA: TGTGCCAGCAGTTTAACTAGCGGGGGGACCTACGAGCAGTACTTC.

The sample holds one count of this clone. This chain connects TRBV6-5 to TRBJ1-1; a possible D gene is TRBD1 (6 bases). V was cut by 6 bases and J by 9 bases, with 17 bases left in between. CDR3 length equals 13 residues. CDR1 is MNHEY, CDR2 SVGAGI, per germline. DNA of the CDR3: TGTGCCAGCAGAGCACAGGGTAAGTTGAAAGCTTTCTTT. Protein product: CASRAQGKLKAFF.

V usage is TRBV7-2 and J usage is TRBJ1-4; D is unclear. V was pared by 2 bases and J by 7 bases, with 5 bases between. The CDR3 runs to 12 residues. Germline CDR1 and CDR2: SGHTA and FQGNSA. The CDR3 loop is CASSLPGEKLFF. In nucleotides, the CDR3 is TGTGCCAGCAGCTTACCGGGTGAAAAACTGTTTTTT.

With respect to this clone: The same CDR3 is also encoded by other DNA sequences in this sample. The V gene is TRBV5-1, the J gene TRBJ2-3; possibly TRBD1 for D (5 bases). Germline V gene lookup returns CDR1 SGHRS and CDR2 YFSETQ. Trimming took off 0 bases at V and 0 bases at J, with 5 bases between the two ends. The CDR3 loop spans 14 amino acids. CDR3 nucleotide sequence: TGCGCCAGCAGCTTGGGGGGCAGCACAGATACGCAGTATTTT. Translation gives CASSLGGSTDTQYF.

V gene TRBV6-5 combines with J gene TRBJ1-5; 8 bases are shared with TRBD1. Losses at the gene ends were 10 bases for V and 7 bases for J; bases not matched to a gene: 6. CDR3 length: 12 amino acids. Germline loops: CDR1 MNHEY, CDR2 SVGAGI. CDR3 amino acids: CATGQGTQPQHF. CDR3 coding DNA: TGTGCCACTGGACAGGGCACCCAGCCCCAGCATTTT.

The rearrangement joins TRBV7-2 to TRBJ1-2; TRBD1 aligns across 9 bases. This CDR3 is built from 17 residues. Germline CDR1 is SGHTA and CDR2 is FQGNSA. Germline trimming cut 2 bases from V and 5 bases from J; bases unmatched to any gene: 12. As DNA, the CDR3 is TGTGCCAGCAGCTTAAGCGCGGCCGGGACAGGGTGGTATGGCTACACCTTC. The encoded protein is CASSLSAAGTGWYGYTF.

The chain joins TRBV9 to TRBJ1-1; D is unresolved. The V end was cut by 1 base, the J end by 2 bases, with 9 bases between. This CDR3 has 14 residues. CDR1 SGDLS and CDR2 YYNGEE come from the germline V gene. The CDR3 DNA sequence: TGTGCCAGCAGCGTAATGCCCCTAAACACTGAAGCTTTCTTT. Its translation is CASSVMPLNTEAFF.

The rearrangement links TRBV28 to TRBJ1-2, with 11 bases fitting TRBD1. The CDR3 length is 13 residues. The V and J ends lost 4 bases and 8 bases, in that order; junction bases with no gene match: 3. The V gene's germline CDR1 is MDHEN and CDR2 SYDVKM. CDR3 protein: CASSWTGGKGYTF. CDR3 coding DNA: TGTGCCAGCAGTTGGACAGGGGGCAAGGGCTACACCTTC.

This clone has a handful of counts. The chain couples TRBV5-4 to TRBJ2-2, with 10 bases matching TRBD1. CDR1 is SGHNT and CDR2 is YYREEE in the germline V gene (reference sequence). This CDR3 comprises 18 residues. J was trimmed by 0 bases and V by 3 bases; bases with no gene match: 8. DNA of the CDR3: TGTGCCAGCAGCTATTCACTCGGGACAGGGGCGAACACCGGGGAGCTGTTTTTT. Encoded protein: CASSYSLGTGANTGELFF.

V gene TRBV10-3 combines with J gene TRBJ2-2; D is undetermined. The germline CDR1 and CDR2 sequences are ENHRY and SYGVKD. V was cut by 4 bases and J by 2 bases, with 14 bases left in between. This CDR3 region has 16 residues. CDR3 bases: TGTGCCATCAGTGGGCTAGTATCCGGTAACACCGGGGAGCTGTTTTTT. Translated, it gives CAISGLVSGNTGELFF.

V usage is TRBV3-1 (or the pseudogene TRBV3-2) and J usage is TRBJ2-7; 9 bases align to TRBD2. The CDR3 extends over 15 amino acids. Unmatched junction bases numbered 6, after V lost 1 base and J lost 5 bases. Germline V gives CDR1 LGHDT, CDR2 YNNKEL (reference sequence). The CDR3 coding sequence is TGTGCCAGCAGCCAAGGGGGTAGCGGGGGACACGAGCAGTACTTC. Protein sequence: CASSQGGSGGHEQYF.

V is TRBV3-1 (or the pseudogene TRBV3-2) and J is TRBJ1-4; D unclear. The CDR3 covers 14 residues. Deletions cut 4 bases from V and 4 bases from J, with 10 bases between. Germline V gives CDR1 LGHDT, CDR2 YNNKEL (reference sequence). This CDR3 is CASSLRGGNEKLFF. In DNA form, the CDR3 reads TGTGCCAGCAGCCTACGGGGAGGTAATGAAAAACTGTTTTTT.

This chain joins TRBV2 and TRBJ1-5, with D perhaps matching TRBD1 (5 bases). The germline V and J ends were trimmed by 3 bases and 6 bases, with 15 bases remaining between them. From germline, CDR1 is SNHLY and CDR2 FYNNEI. CDR3 size: 15 residues. CDR3 in amino acids: CASSDRSGGSQPQHF. In DNA form, the CDR3 reads TGTGCCAGCAGTGATAGGTCCGGGGGTAGTCAGCCCCAGCATTTT.

This clone came up once. The genes are TRBV3-1 (or the pseudogene TRBV3-2) and TRBJ2-3, with D perhaps TRBD2 (5 bases). Germline lookup yields CDR1 LGHDT and CDR2 YNNKEL (reference sequence). CDR3 size: 14 residues. Trimming removed 1 base from V and 1 base from J, with 6 bases in between. The CDR3, as DNA: TGTGCCAGCAGCCAAGTCGGGGGCACAGATACGCAGTATTTT. It is translated as CASSQVGGTDTQYF.

The V gene is TRBV28, the J gene TRBJ2-1; the match to TRBD2 covers 9 bases. J gave up 6 bases and V 4 bases, and 28 bases lay outside the gene matches. Per germline, CDR1 MDHEN and CDR2 SYDVKM. CDR3 length: 22 amino acids. DNA of the CDR3: TGTGCCAGCAGTTGGACCCGCCCCTGGGGCGGGAGGGCCACCTCTAATGTCAATGAGCAGTTCTTC. Its translation: CASSWTRPWGGRATSNVNEQFF. The whole variable domain, remainder taken from reference TRBV28 and TRBJ2-1, is DVKVTQSSRYLVKRTGEKVFLECVQDMDHENMFWYRQDPGLGLRLIYFSYDVKMKEKGDIPEGYSVSREKKERFSLILESASTNQTSMYLCASSWTRPWGGRATSNVNEQFFGPGTRLTVL.